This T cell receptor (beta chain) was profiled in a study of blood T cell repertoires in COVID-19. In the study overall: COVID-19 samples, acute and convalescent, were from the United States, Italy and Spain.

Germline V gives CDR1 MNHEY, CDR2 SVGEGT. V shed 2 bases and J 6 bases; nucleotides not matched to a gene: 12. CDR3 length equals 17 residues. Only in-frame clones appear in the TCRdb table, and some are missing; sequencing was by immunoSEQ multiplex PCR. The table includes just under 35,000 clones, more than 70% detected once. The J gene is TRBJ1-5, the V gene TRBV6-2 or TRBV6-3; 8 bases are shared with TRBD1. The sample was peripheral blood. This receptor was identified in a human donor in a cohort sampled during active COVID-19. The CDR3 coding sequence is TGTGCCAGCAGTTACCGTGTGGGCAGGGGGCCACGTCAGCCCCAGCATTTT. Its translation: CASSYRVGRGPRQPQHF.